This record covers a single T cell receptor (beta chain). Source study methods: Estimates of nucleated cell counts were drawn from the amplification of reference gene primers. Measured with immunoSEQ multiplex PCR; TCRdb has only the in-frame clones, and not every one. For V, J and clone size, that table is used; D and trimming come from the DNA. Among about 260,000 clones listed, around 87% were seen once. The CDR3 loop spans 16 amino acids. CDR1 and CDR2 (germline): LGHDT, YNNKEL (reference sequence). V lost 3 bases and J 5 bases, leaving 19 bases between the germline ends. The data are from a study of blood T cell repertoires in COVID-19. About the study: The United States, Italy and Spain were the sources of the acute and convalescent COVID-19 samples.

The TCR comes from a woman aged 40 to 50 who had recovered from COVID-19. Sequenced sample: peripheral blood. J is TRBJ2-5 and V is TRBV3-1 (or the pseudogene TRBV3-2); maybe TRBD1 (5 bases). The CDR3 is CASSHRPPWGRETQYF. CDR3 coding DNA: TGTGCCAGCAGCCACAGACCACCCTGGGGCCGGGAGACCCAGTACTTC.